This note documents a single TCR beta chain sequence. What it binds is not known. The record originates from a study of PD-1 blockade in classical Hodgkin lymphoma. All the patients suffered relapse after autologous stem cell transplantation, and brentuximab vedotin exposure differed. Best overall response was complete response, partial response or progressive disease in these relapsed/refractory classical Hodgkin lymphoma patients. There are 15 residues in the CDR3. CDR1 and CDR2 from the germline V gene are SGHTA and FQGNSA. The V gene end was trimmed by 4 bases and the J gene end by 4 bases; junction bases not matched to a gene: 9. Overall study findings and caveats: Lower baseline TCR diversity was reported for newly diagnosed patients than for healthy donors. It was among complete responders that baseline diversity resembled that of newly diagnosed patients. The causes of the repertoire differences, possibly disease activity or prior therapy, remain undefined.

The protocol was immunoSEQ multiplex PCR, while the TCRdb copy is restricted to in-frame clones and leaves out a portion. This table has tens of thousands of clones, about 63% appearing once. The sequence was obtained from a human donor with classical Hodgkin lymphoma. The sequencing used peripheral blood mononuclear cells (PBMCs), collected at baseline. The chain is built from TRBV7-2 and TRBJ2-7, with 8 bases aligning to TRBD2. The CDR3 here is CASSSGGSGVYEQYF. The CDR3 coding sequence is TGTGCCAGCAGCTCGGGGGGGAGTGGAGTGTACGAGCAGTACTTC.